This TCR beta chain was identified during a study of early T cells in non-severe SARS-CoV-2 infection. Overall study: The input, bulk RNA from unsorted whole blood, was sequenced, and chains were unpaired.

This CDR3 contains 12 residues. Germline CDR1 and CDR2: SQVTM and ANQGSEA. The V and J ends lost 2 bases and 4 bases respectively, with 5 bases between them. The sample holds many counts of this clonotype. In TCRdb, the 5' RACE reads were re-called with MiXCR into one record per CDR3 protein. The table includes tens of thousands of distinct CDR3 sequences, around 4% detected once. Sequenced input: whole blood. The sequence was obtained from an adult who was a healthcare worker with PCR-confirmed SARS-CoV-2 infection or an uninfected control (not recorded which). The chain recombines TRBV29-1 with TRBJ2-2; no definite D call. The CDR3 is CSVERITGELFF. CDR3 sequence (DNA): TGCAGCGTTGAACGCATCACCGGGGAGCTGTTTTTT.